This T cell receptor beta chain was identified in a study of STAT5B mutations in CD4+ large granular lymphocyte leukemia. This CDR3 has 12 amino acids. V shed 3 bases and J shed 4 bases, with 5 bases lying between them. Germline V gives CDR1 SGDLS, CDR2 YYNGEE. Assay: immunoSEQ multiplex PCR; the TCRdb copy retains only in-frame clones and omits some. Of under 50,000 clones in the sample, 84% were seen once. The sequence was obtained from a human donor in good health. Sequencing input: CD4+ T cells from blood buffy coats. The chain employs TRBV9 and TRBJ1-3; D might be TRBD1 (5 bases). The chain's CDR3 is CASSGTGNTIYF. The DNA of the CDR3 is TGTGCCAGCAGCGGGACAGGAAACACCATATATTTT. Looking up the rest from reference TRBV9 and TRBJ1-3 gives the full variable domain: DSGVTQTPKHLITATGQRVTLRCSPRSGDLSVYWYQQSLDQGLQFLIQYYNGEERAKGNILERFSAQQFPDLHSELNLSSLELGDSALYFCASSGTGNTIYFGEGSWLTVV.